This TCR beta chain was profiled in a study of cytomegalovirus exposure and HLA in healthy donors. 60 Vbeta and 13 Jbeta primers were used in PCR. Generated by immunoSEQ multiplex PCR, the TCRdb table keeps only in-frame clones and is missing some. The sample consists of about 180,000 clones, roughly 82% of them appearing once. V trimming: 5 bases; J trimming: 9 bases; junction bases outside the gene matches: 8. The germline V gene has CDR1 SNHLY and CDR2 FYNNEI. This CDR3 region has 13 residues. V is TRBV2 and J is TRBJ2-5, with 8 bases that match TRBD1. Sequences were obtained from PBMCs. The origin of this receptor is a woman aged 50 to 65 in good health and CMV-seronegative. CDR3 coding DNA: TGTGCCAGCAGTCCCGGACAGGGAACGGCCCAGTACTTC. Translated: CASSPGQGTAQYF.